Following are 12 T cell receptor beta chains from one sample sequenced in a study of cytomegalovirus exposure and HLA in healthy donors (dated by TCRdb to about 2017). Libraries came from the immunoSEQ multiplex PCR assay. For the multiplex PCR, a mixture combining 60 forward primers for TCR Vbeta segments and 13 reverse primers for TCR Jbeta segments was used. Sourced from immuneACCESS, this table was stored by TCRdb with only in-frame sequences that have V and J called. A share of the clones is absent; for the studies checked, an unresolved V gene accounts for under half, and the remainder has no known explanation. The sample contains roughly 150,000 clones, roughly 87% of them found a single time. The ten largest clones represent 5% to 6.5% of the sample. Sequenced sample: PBMCs. These receptors originate from a man younger than 40 in good health and CMV-seropositive.

The chain employs TRBV7-9 and TRBJ1-1; 10 bases align to TRBD1. The CDR3 sequence is 18 residues long. The germline V gene encodes CDR1 SEHNR and CDR2 FQNEAQ (reference sequence). The V and J ends lost 5 bases and 0 bases, in that order; junction bases with no gene match: 12. Here the CDR3 reads CASSPTYRDRGLNTEAFF. The DNA for the CDR3 is TGTGCCAGCAGCCCTACATACCGGGACAGGGGATTGAACACTGAAGCTTTCTTT.

The chain employs TRBV6-1 and TRBJ1-1, with a tentative D call TRBD1 (5 bases). This CDR3 has 16 residues. V was trimmed by 1 base and J by 0 bases, leaving 12 bases between them. Germline CDR1 and CDR2: MNHNS and SASEGT. The CDR3 DNA sequence: TGTGCCAGCAGTGAAGAGGGGATAAGCATGAACACTGAAGCTTTCTTT. Its translation is CASSEEGISMNTEAFF.

The chain recombines TRBV19 with TRBJ1-1; 8 bases match TRBD1. CDR3 length: 16 amino acids. From germline, CDR1 is LNHDA and CDR2 SQIVND (reference sequence). V was clipped by 5 bases and J by 1 base; unmatched bases: 9. The CDR3 DNA reads as TGTGCCAGTAGTCCCGCTAGGGACAGGTCGAACACTGAAGCTTTCTTT. Its protein is CASSPARDRSNTEAFF.

The V and J genes are TRBV6-6 and TRBJ1-5, with a tentative D call TRBD1 (5 bases). Per the germline V gene, CDR1 is MNHNY and CDR2 is SVGAGI (reference sequence). Trimming left V 2 bases short and J 1 base short, with 9 bases between. The CDR3 contains 15 residues. The CDR3 reads CASSYVGASNQPQHF. The CDR3 nucleotides read TGTGCCAGCAGTTACGTAGGGGCCAGCAATCAGCCCCAGCATTTT.

Comments on this clone: The sample contains more than one DNA sequence encoding this CDR3. The genes are TRBV2 and TRBJ1-3; 8 bases map to TRBD1. Germline CDR1 SNHLY, CDR2 FYNNEI. The J segment lost 4 bases and the V segment lost 3 bases, leaving 5 bases of the junction unmatched. The CDR3 length is 15 residues. CDR3 sequence (DNA): TGTGCCAGCAGTGAGCAGGGGGCACGGGGAAACACCATATATTTT. Its protein is CASSEQGARGNTIYF.

The chain couples TRBV7-9 to TRBJ2-1; 8 nucleotides agree with TRBD2. Germline CDR1 is SEHNR and CDR2 is FQNEAQ (reference sequence). After removal of 4 bases from V and 3 bases from J, the junction contained 8 bases not matched to a gene. The CDR3 spans 16 residues. CDR3 bases: TGTGCCAGCAGCTCCTCCAGCGGGAGTATCTACAATGAGCAGTTCTTC. This encodes CASSSSSGSIYNEQFF.

The chain recombines TRBV7-8 with TRBJ1-5, with D possibly being TRBD1 (6 bases). Looked up from germline, CDR1 is SGHVS and CDR2 is FQNEAQ. Trimming took off 5 bases at V and 9 bases at J, with 17 bases between the two ends. The length of the CDR3 is 14 residues. The CDR3 nucleotides are TGTGCCAGCAGCCCACAGGGACTAATCTTGCCCCAGCATTTT. Its protein is CASSPQGLILPQHF.

J is TRBJ2-2 and V is TRBV2; D perhaps matches TRBD1 (6 bases). The CDR3 extends over 13 amino acids. V lost 7 bases, J lost 5 bases, and 11 bases lay in between. Germline-derived CDR1 and CDR2 are SNHLY and FYNNEI. The CDR3 loop reads CASTGQPTGELFF. The CDR3 DNA reads TGTGCCAGCACAGGACAGCCTACCGGGGAGCTGTTTTTT. Full variable domain (rest looked up from reference TRBV2 and TRBJ2-2): EPEVTQTPSHQVTQMGQEVILRCVPISNHLYFYWYRQILGQKVEFLVSFYNNEISEKSEIFDDQFSVERPDGSNFTLKIRSTKLEDSAMYFCASTGQPTGELFFGEGSRLTVL.

Only one count was recorded for this clone. This chain connects TRBV2 to TRBJ2-1; D gene ambiguous. The CDR3 is 16 residues long. From germline, CDR1 is SNHLY and CDR2 FYNNEI. V gave up 6 bases and J gave up 1 base, with 16 bases separating them. The CDR3 sequence is CASRDLSPVSYNEQFF. The DNA of the CDR3 is TGTGCCAGCAGAGACCTTAGCCCGGTATCCTACAATGAGCAGTTCTTC. The full variable domain, rest sourced from reference TRBV2 and TRBJ2-1, is EPEVTQTPSHQVTQMGQEVILRCVPISNHLYFYWYRQILGQKVEFLVSFYNNEISEKSEIFDDQFSVERPDGSNFTLKIRSTKLEDSAMYFCASRDLSPVSYNEQFFGPGTRLTVL.

This rearrangement joins TRBV11-2 to TRBJ2-1; no clear D. V was clipped by 5 bases and J by 8 bases, with 13 bases between them. CDR1 is SGHAT and CDR2 is FQNNGV in the germline V gene. The CDR3 runs 13 residues. The CDR3 DNA sequence: TGTGCCAGCAGCCCACGATCTAGGTATGAGCAGTTCTTC. It yields the protein CASSPRSRYEQFF.

The gene calls are TRBV27 and TRBJ1-2, with 7 bases that match TRBD1. Germline trimming cut 3 bases from V and 7 bases from J; bases unmatched to any gene: 8. The germline V gene has CDR1 MNHEY and CDR2 SMNVEV (reference sequence). This CDR3 is 14 amino acids long. The CDR3 reads CASSFKGGASGYTF. As DNA, the CDR3 is TGTGCCAGCAGTTTTAAAGGGGGCGCGTCTGGCTACACCTTC.

V is TRBV9 and J is TRBJ2-7; D may be TRBD1 (6 bases). V was shortened by 4 bases and J by 2 bases, with 16 bases between the two germline ends. The CDR3 runs to 15 residues. The germline CDR1 and CDR2 sequences are SGDLS and YYNGEE. CDR3 nucleotides: TGTGCCAGCAGCCCCCGGACAGACCCTGCCTACGAGCAGTACTTC. Translated: CASSPRTDPAYEQYF. The entire variable domain, with the rest obtained from reference TRBV9 and TRBJ2-7, is as follows: DSGVTQTPKHLITATGQRVTLRCSPRSGDLSVYWYQQSLDQGLQFLIQYYNGEERAKGNILERFSAQQFPDLHSELNLSSLELGDSALYFCASSPRTDPAYEQYFGPGTRLTVT.